This TCR beta chain appears in the sequencing data of a study of T-cell memory formation after mild COVID-19. From germline, CDR1 is MGHDK and CDR2 SYGVNS. The CDR3 is 16 residues long. V lost 1 base, J lost 1 base, and 14 bases lay in between. One entry per CDR3 protein results from TCRdb running MiXCR on the 5' RACE reads. The top ten hold roughly 21% of the sample, which has approximately 390,000 distinct CDR3 sequences, roughly 15% seen once. There are a few counts of this clonotype. Material: PBMCs or a T cell subset sorted from them (not recorded which). The receptor's source is a man aged 18 to 35 who had mild COVID-19 (a few samples of this study predate the infection). Cell type and time point are not known. The gene calls are TRBV25-1 and TRBJ2-7; D is unclear. CDR3 DNA sequence: TGTGCCAGCAGTGAATTCGGTGGGCGGAATTCCTACGAGCAGTACTTC. It encodes CASSEFGGRNSYEQYF.